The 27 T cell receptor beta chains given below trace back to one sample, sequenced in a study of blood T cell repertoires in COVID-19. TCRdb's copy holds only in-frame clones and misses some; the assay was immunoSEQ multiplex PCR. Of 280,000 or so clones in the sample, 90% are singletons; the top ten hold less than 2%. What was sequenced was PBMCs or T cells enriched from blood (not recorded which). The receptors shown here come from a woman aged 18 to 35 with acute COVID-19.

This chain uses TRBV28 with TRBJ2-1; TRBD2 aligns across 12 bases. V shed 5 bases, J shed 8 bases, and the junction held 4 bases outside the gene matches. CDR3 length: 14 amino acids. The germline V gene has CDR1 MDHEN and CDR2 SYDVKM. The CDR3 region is CASSLAGGPHEQFF. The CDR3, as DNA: TGTGCCAGCAGTCTAGCGGGAGGGCCGCATGAGCAGTTCTTC.

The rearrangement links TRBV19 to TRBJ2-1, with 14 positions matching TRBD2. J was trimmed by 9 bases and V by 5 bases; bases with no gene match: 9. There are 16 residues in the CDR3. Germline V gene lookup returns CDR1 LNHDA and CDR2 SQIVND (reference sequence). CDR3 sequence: CASSYWTSGRSSEQFF. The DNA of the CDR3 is TGTGCCAGTAGTTATTGGACTAGCGGGAGGTCTAGTGAGCAGTTCTTC.

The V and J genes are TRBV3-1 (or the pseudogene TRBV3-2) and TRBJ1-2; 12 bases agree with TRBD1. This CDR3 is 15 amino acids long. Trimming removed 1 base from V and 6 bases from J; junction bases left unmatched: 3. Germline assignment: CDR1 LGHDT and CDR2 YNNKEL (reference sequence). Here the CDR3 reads CASSQAGTGGDGYTF. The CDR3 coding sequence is TGTGCCAGCAGCCAAGCTGGGACAGGGGGCGATGGCTACACCTTC.

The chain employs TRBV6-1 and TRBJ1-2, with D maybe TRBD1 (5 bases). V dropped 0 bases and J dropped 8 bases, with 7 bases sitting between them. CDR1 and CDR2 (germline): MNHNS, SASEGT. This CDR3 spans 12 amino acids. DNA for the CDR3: TGTGCCAGCAGTGAAGCAAAGGGGGGCTACACCTTC. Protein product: CASSEAKGGYTF.

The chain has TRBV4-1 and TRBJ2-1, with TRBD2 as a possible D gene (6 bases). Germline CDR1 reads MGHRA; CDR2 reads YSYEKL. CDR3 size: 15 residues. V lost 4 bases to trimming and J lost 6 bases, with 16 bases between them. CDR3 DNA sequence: TGCGCCAGCAGCCCCGGGGCGGGATGGGGCAATGAGCAGTTCTTC. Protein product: CASSPGAGWGNEQFF.

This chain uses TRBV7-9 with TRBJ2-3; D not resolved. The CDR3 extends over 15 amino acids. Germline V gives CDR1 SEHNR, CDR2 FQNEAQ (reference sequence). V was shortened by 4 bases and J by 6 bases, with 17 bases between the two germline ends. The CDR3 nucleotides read TGTGCCAGCAGCTCAAGACTCCGCAACGTCGATACGCAGTATTTT. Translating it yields CASSSRLRNVDTQYF.

CDR3 region: CASSQGPTYEQYF. In DNA form, the CDR3 reads TGTGCCAGTTCCCAGGGCCCTACCTACGAGCAGTACTTC. V gene TRBV19 combines with J gene TRBJ2-7; a weak D match, TRBD1 (5 bases). Germline values: CDR1 LNHDA, CDR2 SQIVND (reference sequence). This CDR3 region has 13 residues. Trimming removed 8 bases at V and 2 bases at J, with 13 bases between.

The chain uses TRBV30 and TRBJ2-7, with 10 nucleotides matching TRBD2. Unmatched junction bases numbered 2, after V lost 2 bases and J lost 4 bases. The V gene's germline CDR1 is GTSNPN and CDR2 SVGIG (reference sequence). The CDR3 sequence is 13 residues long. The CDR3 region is CAWSRGLAYEQYF. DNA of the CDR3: TGTGCCTGGAGTCGGGGACTAGCGTACGAGCAGTACTTC.

CDR3 residues: CASSLRGGTDHEKLFF. The CDR3 DNA reads as TGTGCCAGCAGCCTGCGCGGCGGGACTGATCATGAAAAACTGTTTTTT. This rearrangement joins TRBV7-9 to TRBJ1-4, with D possibly TRBD1 on 5 matching bases. V lost 5 bases, J lost 6 bases, and 19 bases lay in between. The CDR3 has 16 residues. CDR1 SEHNR and CDR2 FQNEAQ come from the germline V gene (reference sequence).

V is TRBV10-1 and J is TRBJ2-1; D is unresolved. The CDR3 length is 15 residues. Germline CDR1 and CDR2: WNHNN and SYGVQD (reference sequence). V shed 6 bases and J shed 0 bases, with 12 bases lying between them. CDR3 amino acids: CASSPTSGSYNEQFF. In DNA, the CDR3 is TGCGCCAGCAGCCCTACCTCTGGCTCCTACAATGAGCAGTTCTTC.

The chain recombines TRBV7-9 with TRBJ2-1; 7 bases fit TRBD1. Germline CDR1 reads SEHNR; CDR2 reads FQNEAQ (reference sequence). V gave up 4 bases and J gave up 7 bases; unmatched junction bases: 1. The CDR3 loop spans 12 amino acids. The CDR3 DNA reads TGTGCCAGCAGCTGGACAGGTAATGAGCAGTTCTTC. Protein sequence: CASSWTGNEQFF.

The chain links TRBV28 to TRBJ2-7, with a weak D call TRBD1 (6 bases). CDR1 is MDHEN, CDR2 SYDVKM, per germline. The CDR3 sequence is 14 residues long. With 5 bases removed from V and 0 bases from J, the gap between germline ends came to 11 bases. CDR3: CASSTGQISYEQYF. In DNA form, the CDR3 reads TGTGCCAGCAGTACCGGACAGATCTCCTACGAGCAGTACTTC.

The CDR3 loop is CALVGQGNTDTQYF. The CDR3 DNA sequence: TGTGCCTTGGTGGGGCAGGGCAACACAGATACGCAGTATTTT. V gene TRBV5-8 combines with J gene TRBJ2-3, with a weak D call TRBD1 (5 bases). The V end was cut by 10 bases, the J end by 2 bases, with 17 bases between. The CDR3 spans 14 residues. The germline CDR1 and CDR2 sequences are SGHTS and YDEGEE.

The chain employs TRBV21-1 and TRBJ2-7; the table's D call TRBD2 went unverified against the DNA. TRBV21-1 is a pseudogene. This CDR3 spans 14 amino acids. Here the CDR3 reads CASSNSGTSYEQYF. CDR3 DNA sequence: TGTGCCAGCAGCAATAGCGGAACGAGCTACGAGCAGTACTTC.

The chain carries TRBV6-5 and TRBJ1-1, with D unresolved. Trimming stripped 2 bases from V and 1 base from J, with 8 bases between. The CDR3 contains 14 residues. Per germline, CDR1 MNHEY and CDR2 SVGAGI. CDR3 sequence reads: CASSYRGRNTEAFF. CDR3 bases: TGTGCCAGCAGTTACCGAGGGAGGAACACTGAAGCTTTCTTT.

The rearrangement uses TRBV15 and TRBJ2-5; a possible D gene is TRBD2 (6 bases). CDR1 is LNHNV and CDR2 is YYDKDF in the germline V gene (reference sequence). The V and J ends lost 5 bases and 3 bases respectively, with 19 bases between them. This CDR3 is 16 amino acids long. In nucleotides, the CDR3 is TGTGCCACCAGCCCATCGGGTGGAGGGTTAAAAGAGACCCAGTACTTC. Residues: CATSPSGGGLKETQYF.

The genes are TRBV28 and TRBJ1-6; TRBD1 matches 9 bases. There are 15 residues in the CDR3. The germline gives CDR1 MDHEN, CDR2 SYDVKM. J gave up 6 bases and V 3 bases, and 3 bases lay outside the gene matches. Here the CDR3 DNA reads TGTGCCAGCAGTTTTTTGACAGGGGGTAATTCACCCCTCCACTTT. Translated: CASSFLTGGNSPLHF.

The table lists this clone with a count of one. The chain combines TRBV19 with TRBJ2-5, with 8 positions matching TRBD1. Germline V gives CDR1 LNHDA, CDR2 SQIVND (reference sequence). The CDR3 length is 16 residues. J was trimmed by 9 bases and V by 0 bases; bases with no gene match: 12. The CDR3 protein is CASSIDSGQVSSPQYF. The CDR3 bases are TGTGCCAGTAGTATAGATTCGGGACAGGTTTCGAGTCCCCAGTACTTC.

The CDR3 bases are TGTGCCAGAAGGGAGGGACAGGGGGAAGAGACCCAGTACTTC. Residues: CARREGQGEETQYF. The chain couples TRBV5-3 to TRBJ2-5; 11 bases are shared with TRBD1. TRBV5-3 is reported as an ORF; its role is uncertain. CDR3 length: 14 amino acids. Losses at the gene ends were 5 bases for V and 3 bases for J; bases not matched to a gene: 3.

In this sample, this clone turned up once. This chain's CDR3 is CASSFQAQYEQYF. CDR3 DNA: TGTGCCAGCAGTTTTCAGGCCCAATACGAGCAGTACTTC. The V and J genes are TRBV12-3 or TRBV12-4 and TRBJ2-7; no definite D call. Trimming took off 3 bases at V and 4 bases at J, with 10 bases between the two ends. This CDR3 has 13 amino acids.

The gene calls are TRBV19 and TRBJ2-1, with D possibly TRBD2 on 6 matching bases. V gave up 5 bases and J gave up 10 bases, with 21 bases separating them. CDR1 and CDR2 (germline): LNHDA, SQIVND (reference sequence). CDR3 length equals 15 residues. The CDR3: CASSSSRDLHGEQFF. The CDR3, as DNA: TGTGCCAGTAGTTCGTCCCGGGACTTGCACGGAGAGCAGTTCTTC.

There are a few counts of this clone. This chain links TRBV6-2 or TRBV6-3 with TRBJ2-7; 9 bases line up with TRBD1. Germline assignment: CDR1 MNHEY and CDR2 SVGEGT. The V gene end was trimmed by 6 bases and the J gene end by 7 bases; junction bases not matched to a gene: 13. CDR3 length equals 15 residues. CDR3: CASRPGTGSVNEQYF. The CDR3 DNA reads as TGTGCCAGCAGACCTGGGACAGGGTCGGTGAATGAGCAGTACTTC.

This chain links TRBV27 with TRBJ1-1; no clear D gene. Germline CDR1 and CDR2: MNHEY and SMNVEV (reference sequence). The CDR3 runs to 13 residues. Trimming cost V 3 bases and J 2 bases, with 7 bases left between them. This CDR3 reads CASSLNSNTEAFF. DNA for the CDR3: TGTGCCAGCAGTTTGAACAGTAACACTGAAGCTTTCTTT.

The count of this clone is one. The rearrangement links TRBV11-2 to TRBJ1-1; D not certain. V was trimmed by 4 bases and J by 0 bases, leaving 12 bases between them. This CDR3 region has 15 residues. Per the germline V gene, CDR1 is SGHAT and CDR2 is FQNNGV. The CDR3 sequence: CASSSSRSLNTEAFF. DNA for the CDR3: TGTGCCAGCAGCTCTTCACGGTCCCTGAACACTGAAGCTTTCTTT.

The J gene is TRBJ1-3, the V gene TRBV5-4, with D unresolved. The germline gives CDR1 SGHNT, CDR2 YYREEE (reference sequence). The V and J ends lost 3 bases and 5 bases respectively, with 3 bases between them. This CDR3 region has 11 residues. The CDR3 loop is CASSSRNTIYF. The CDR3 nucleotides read TGTGCCAGCAGCTCCAGAAACACCATATATTTT.

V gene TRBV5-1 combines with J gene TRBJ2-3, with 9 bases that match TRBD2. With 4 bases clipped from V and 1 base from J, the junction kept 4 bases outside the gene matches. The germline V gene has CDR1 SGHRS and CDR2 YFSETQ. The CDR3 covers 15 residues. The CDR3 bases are TGCGCCAGCAGCCATTCTAGCGGGGGCACAGATACGCAGTATTTT. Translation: CASSHSSGGTDTQYF.

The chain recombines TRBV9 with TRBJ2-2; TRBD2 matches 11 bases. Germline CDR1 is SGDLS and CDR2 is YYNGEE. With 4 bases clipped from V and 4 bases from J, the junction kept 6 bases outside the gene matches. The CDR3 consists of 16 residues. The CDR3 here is CASSPRTSGLTGELFF. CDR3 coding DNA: TGTGCCAGCAGCCCACGGACTAGCGGGCTCACCGGGGAGCTGTTTTTT.